This passage covers 2 T cell receptor beta chains from one sample sequenced in a study of blood T cell repertoires in COVID-19. The assay was immunoSEQ multiplex PCR, and TCRdb's table has in-frame clones only and misses some. The table includes tens of thousands of clones, around 86% detected once. Sequenced: peripheral blood. These receptors all come from a man between 65 and 80 years old with active or convalescent COVID-19.

This chain uses TRBV10-3 with TRBJ2-7, with TRBD2 matching 13 bases. Germline V CDR1 and CDR2: ENHRY, SYGVKD. CDR3 size: 17 residues. J gave up 9 bases and V 0 bases, and 11 bases lay outside the gene matches. CDR3 protein: CAISESAGSGLAGPQYF. CDR3 nucleotide sequence: TGTGCCATCAGTGAGTCGGCAGGTTCGGGACTAGCGGGGCCGCAGTACTTC.

This rearrangement joins TRBV18 to TRBJ1-2; 8 bases are shared with TRBD1. Looked up from germline, CDR1 is KGHSH and CDR2 is LQKENI. J was trimmed by 1 base and V by 6 bases; bases with no gene match: 10. The CDR3 length is 16 residues. This chain's CDR3 is CASSLSVTGDNYGYTF. CDR3 DNA: TGTGCCAGCTCTCTGAGCGTGACAGGGGATAACTATGGCTACACCTTC.